This T cell receptor beta chain is drawn from a study of cytomegalovirus exposure and HLA in healthy donors. Study-wide results and caveats: Presence/absence analyses assumed roughly uniform sequencing depth across donors, which may not hold. Later work found most CMV-associated TCR beta chains apparently HLA-restricted. Most TCR beta V segments were productive about 87% or about 30% of the time in an earlier analysis.

To note about this clone: What it binds is not known.

With 6 bases clipped from V and 7 bases from J, the junction kept 20 bases outside the gene matches. CDR1 and CDR2 from the germline V gene are LNHDA and SQIVND (reference sequence). There are 17 residues in the CDR3. The PCR ran on 60 Vbeta and 13 Jbeta primers. Sequencing used immunoSEQ multiplex PCR; TCRdb keeps in-frame clones, though not all of them. The table includes roughly 120,000 clones, around 75% detected once. The sample comprised PBMCs. The V and J genes are TRBV19 and TRBJ2-7; 8 bases match TRBD2. This receptor was taken from a woman younger than 35 in good health and CMV-seronegative. CDR3 nucleotide sequence: TGTGCCAGTAGCCTACTCCCACCGGGAGGGGCGGCAGATGAGCAGTACTTC. Amino acids: CASSLLPPGGAADEQYF.